This T cell receptor beta chain stems from a study of cytomegalovirus exposure and HLA in healthy donors. In the PCR, 60 Vbeta and 13 Jbeta primers were used. Sequenced by immunoSEQ multiplex PCR; TCRdb stores in-frame clones only, minus some. Counted here are about 190,000 clones, 77% occurring once; the ten biggest clones make up roughly 2%. Germline CDR1 reads SGHRS; CDR2 reads YFSETQ. Losses at the gene ends were 0 bases for V and 6 bases for J; bases not matched to a gene: 4. This CDR3 spans 14 amino acids. The J gene is TRBJ2-7, the V gene TRBV5-1, with TRBD1 identical over 9 bases. This TCR came from a young woman in good health and CMV-seropositive. The sequencing input was PBMCs. Here the CDR3 reads CASSLEGTGTEQYF. The CDR3, as DNA: TGCGCCAGCAGCTTGGAAGGGACAGGGACCGAGCAGTACTTC.